The source of this T cell receptor beta chain is a study of regulatory T cells in long-lasting Graves disease. In building TCR beta libraries, iRepertoire HTBI primers were used together with Arm-PCR of CDR3 regions. TCRdb re-called the multiplex PCR reads with MiXCR, one entry per CDR3 protein. The sample carries under 300,000 distinct CDR3 sequences, 20% recorded once. This clonotype was seen ten or more times. The time point is: newly diagnosed GD, antithyroid drugs for less than 3 months. From RNA extracted from PBMCs, the TCR library was made. This CDR3 contains 13 residues. With 3 bases clipped from V and 6 bases from J, the junction kept 2 bases outside the gene matches. Germline CDR1 is LNHDA and CDR2 is SQIVND (reference sequence).

This specimen consisted of peripheral blood mononuclear cells (PBMCs), obtained at new diagnosis, from a patient treated with antithyroid drugs. J is TRBJ1-2 and V is TRBV19; 9 bases map to TRBD1. The TCR comes from a female donor with Graves disease. The CDR3 reads CASSIDRGNGYTF. CDR3 in DNA: TGTGCCAGTAGTATCGACAGGGGGAATGGCTACACCTTC.